One and the same sample provided the 28 T cell receptor beta chains below, sequenced in a study of blood T cells in healthy people across ages. The second PCR ran about 6 to 12 cycles with a sample-barcoded 5' primer and J-beta primers. TCRdb used MiXCR to reprocess the 5' RACE reads, holding one entry per CDR3 protein. The sample has roughly 1,700,000 distinct CDR3 sequences; over 25% are singletons. The sequenced sample consisted of blood. These receptors all stem from a woman in her thirties in good health.

This clonotype has at least ten counts. Germline is not matched at one junction end, which may reflect a read error. The rearrangement uses TRBV5-1 and TRBJ2-3; 13 positions agree with TRBD2. CDR1 is SGHRS, CDR2 YFSETQ, per germline. This CDR3 has 15 residues. CDR3 DNA: TGTGCCAGCAGGACTAGCGGGGGAAGCACAGATACGCAGTATTTT. Residues: CASRTSGGSTDTQYF.

This rearrangement joins TRBV6-6 to TRBJ1-1, with 7 bases identical to TRBD1. V shed 7 bases and J 10 bases; nucleotides not matched to a gene: 6. The CDR3 has 11 residues. CDR1 and CDR2 from the germline V gene are MNHNY and SVGAGI (reference sequence). This CDR3 reads CASIWDSGAFF. DNA for the CDR3: TGTGCCAGCATTTGGGACAGTGGAGCTTTCTTT.

This clonotype came up a few times. The germline gene is not matched at one end of the junction; a read error may be the cause. This rearrangement joins TRBV25-1 to TRBJ2-7; D perhaps matches TRBD2 (6 bases). This CDR3 is 14 amino acids long. Germline CDR1 is MGHDK and CDR2 is SYGVNS. CDR3 nucleotide sequence: TGTGCCGGCAGTACCCCGGGACTGAGCTACGAGCAGTACTTC. Its protein product is CAGSTPGLSYEQYF.

This clonotype was observed a handful of times. The genes are TRBV12-3 or TRBV12-4 and TRBJ1-4, with D possibly being TRBD1 (5 bases). This CDR3 has 13 residues. Trimming pared 8 bases from V and 7 bases from J, leaving 14 bases between. The CDR3 protein is CASRGLQGEKLFF. CDR3 nucleotide sequence: TGTGCCAGCCGGGGACTTCAGGGTGAAAAACTGTTTTTT.

This clonotype was seen at least ten times. The rearrangement joins TRBV7-2 to TRBJ2-1; no clear D gene. The CDR3 spans 12 residues. Germline-derived CDR1 and CDR2 are SGHTA and FQGNSA. The germline V and J ends were trimmed by 6 bases and 7 bases, with 10 bases remaining between them. The CDR3 loop reads CASSLRLNEQFF. CDR3 bases: TGTGCCAGCAGTCTAAGGTTGAATGAGCAGTTCTTC.

On this clonotype: A read error may be the cause here, since a much bigger clone is one base away. V and J are TRBV4-2 and TRBJ2-5; 7 nucleotides align to TRBD1. The CDR3 is made up of 15 amino acids. CDR1 is LGHNA and CDR2 is YNFKEQ in the germline V gene. CDR3 in DNA: TGTGCCAGCGGCCAGGCGACAGGGCTCAAGGAGACCCAGTACTTC. Translating gives CASGQATGLKETQYF.

This clonotype was counted between two and nine times. The chain is built from TRBV5-6 and TRBJ2-5, with D uncertain. V gave up 6 bases and J gave up 1 base, with 16 bases separating them. The V gene's germline CDR1 is SGHDT and CDR2 YYEEEE. The CDR3 totals 15 residues. In DNA form, the CDR3 reads TGTGCCAGCACGGTATACGGAAAATTCCAAGAGACCCAGTACTTC. Its translation: CASTVYGKFQETQYF.

This clonotype was found a few times. Sequence at one end of the junction differs from germline and may be a read error. The chain joins TRBV6-2 or TRBV6-3 to TRBJ2-1; D possibly matches TRBD1 or TRBD2 (5 bases each). Looked up from germline, CDR1 is MNHEY and CDR2 is SVGEGT. The CDR3 contains 14 residues. CDR3 in DNA: TGTGCCGGCAGGCTCGATGGGGGTAGGAATGAGCAGTTCTTC. Residues: CAGRLDGGRNEQFF.

This rearrangement joins TRBV4-3 to TRBJ2-3, with TRBD2 matching 7 bases. Trimming cost V 1 base and J 3 bases; bases outside gene matches: 7. The CDR3 is 16 residues long. Germline CDR1 is LGHNA and CDR2 is YSLEER. The CDR3 coding sequence is TGCGCCAGCAGCCAAGTTTTGTTAGCGGGTACAGATACGCAGTATTTT. Amino acid sequence: CASSQVLLAGTDTQYF.

In this sample, this clonotype turned up a few times. A much larger clone sits a single nucleotide away, making a read error possible. The gene calls are TRBV5-1 and TRBJ2-7, with unresolved D. Germline-derived CDR1 and CDR2 are SGHRS and YFSETQ. V lost 4 bases and J 3 bases, leaving 17 bases between the germline ends. The CDR3 covers 15 residues. CDR3 nucleotides: TGCGCCAGCAGCCAACCAGGATCACCCCACTACGAGCAGTACTTC. This translates into CASSQPGSPHYEQYF.

The chain joins TRBV7-9 to TRBJ1-2, with TRBD1 matching over 9 bases. Germline V lookup: CDR1 SEHNR, CDR2 FQNEAQ (reference sequence). CDR3 size: 13 residues. V was clipped by 3 bases and J by 6 bases; unmatched bases: 2. DNA for the CDR3: TGTGCCAGCAGCTTCCGGACAGGGGATGGCTACACCTTC. Protein sequence: CASSFRTGDGYTF.

In this sample, this clonotype turned up a few times. The J gene is TRBJ2-3, the V gene TRBV12-3 or TRBV12-4; weak D call: TRBD1 (5 bases). Trimming pared 6 bases from V and 2 bases from J, leaving 9 bases between. This CDR3 contains 13 residues. CDR3: CASSEGATDTQYF. The CDR3 DNA is TGTGCCAGCAGCGAAGGGGCCACAGATACGCAGTATTTT.

This clonotype was counted between two and nine times. This sequence joins TRBV12-3 or TRBV12-4 and TRBJ2-1, with D perhaps matching TRBD2 (6 bases). V lost 0 bases and J lost 3, with 12 bases in between. This CDR3 region has 16 residues. In nucleotides, the CDR3 is TGTGCCAGCAGTTTAGCGACGGGGGATCGCTACAATGAGCAGTTCTTC. Translated: CASSLATGDRYNEQFF.

The chain carries TRBV11-2 and TRBJ2-3; 7 bases are shared with TRBD2. CDR1 is SGHAT and CDR2 is FQNNGV in the germline V gene. The CDR3 is 15 amino acids. V gave up 4 bases and J gave up 6 bases; unmatched junction bases: 10. The CDR3 DNA sequence: TGTGCCAGCAGCTCGGCCCCGGGGGGAGGGGATACGCAGTATTTT. It encodes CASSSAPGGGDTQYF.

This clonotype was recorded a few times. The chain is built from TRBV4-3 and TRBJ2-5; either TRBD1 or TRBD2 may supply D (5 bases each). The V end lost 8 bases, the J end lost 11 bases, and 18 bases lay between the germline ends. The CDR3 is 12 amino acids. CDR1 is LGHNA and CDR2 is YSLEER in the germline V gene. The CDR3 coding sequence is TGCGCCAGCGGAGTCGGTATAGGGGAGCAGTACTTC. Its translation: CASGVGIGEQYF.

The genes are TRBV24-1 and TRBJ2-3, with TRBD1 matching 7 bases. This CDR3 has 14 amino acids. J was trimmed by 6 bases and V by 5 bases; bases with no gene match: 7. Germline values: CDR1 KGHDR, CDR2 SFDVKD. CDR3 in DNA: TGTGCCACCAGTGCTGGACAGGTTTTGGATACGCAGTATTTT. Translating it yields CATSAGQVLDTQYF.

The genes are TRBV20-1 and TRBJ2-7, with D possibly being TRBD1 (5 bases). The V gene lost 0 bases and the J gene lost 1 base, with 13 bases spanning the gap. Per germline, CDR1 DFQATT and CDR2 SNEGSKA (reference sequence). CDR3 length: 15 residues. The CDR3 protein is CSARDLGQGSYEQYF. The CDR3 DNA reads TGCAGTGCTAGAGATCTGGGGCAGGGATCCTACGAGCAGTACTTC.

This chain links TRBV4-3 with TRBJ2-1; maybe TRBD1 (6 bases). The V end lost 4 bases, the J end lost 4 bases, and 17 bases lay between the germline ends. This CDR3 has 16 residues. In germline, CDR1 is LGHNA, CDR2 YSLEER. CDR3 loop: CASSLEEGDFYNEQFF. The DNA for the CDR3 is TGCGCCAGCAGCCTTGAAGAGGGGGATTTTTACAATGAGCAGTTCTTC.

This clonotype was detected many times. The rearrangement joins TRBV15 to TRBJ2-4; perhaps D is TRBD1 or TRBD2 (7 bases each). Germline V gene data show CDR1 as LNHNV and CDR2 as YYDKDF (reference sequence). The CDR3 runs 17 residues. V was shortened by 1 base and J by 8 bases, with 21 bases between the two germline ends. The CDR3, as DNA: TGTGCCACCAGCAGAGCTACTAGCGCGGGGAGGGGGCACATTCAGTACTTC. Its translation is CATSRATSAGRGHIQYF. Based on the CDR3 plus reference TRBV15 and TRBJ2-4, the full variable domain is DAMVIQNPRYQVTQFGKPVTLSCSQTLNHNVMYWYQQKSSQAPKLLFHYYDKDFNNEADTPDNFQSRRPNTSFCFLDIRSPGLGDTAMYLCATSRATSAGRGHIQYFGAGTRLSVL.

This clonotype was picked up many times. The J gene is TRBJ2-1, the V gene TRBV4-3; TRBD1 aligns across 7 bases. The CDR3 spans 15 residues. CDR1 is LGHNA, CDR2 YSLEER, per germline. Germline trimming cut 2 bases from V and 10 bases from J; bases unmatched to any gene: 11. For the CDR3, the DNA is TGCGCCAGCAGCCAATATATGACAGGGTTGGGGGAGCAGTTCTTC. Its protein is CASSQYMTGLGEQFF.

This clonotype was recorded a few times. V and J are TRBV7-8 and TRBJ1-1, with D perhaps TRBD1 (5 bases). This CDR3 spans 13 amino acids. Per the germline V gene, CDR1 is SGHVS and CDR2 is FQNEAQ. V was shortened by 5 bases and J by 5 bases, with 12 bases between the two germline ends. The CDR3 protein is CASSRGFGTEAFF. For the CDR3, the DNA is TGTGCCAGCAGCCGGGGGTTTGGGACTGAAGCTTTCTTT.

The chain links TRBV6-6 to TRBJ1-4; D gene ambiguous. Trimming pared 5 bases from V and 2 bases from J, leaving 12 bases between. The CDR3 totals 15 residues. Germline V gives CDR1 MNHNY, CDR2 SVGAGI (reference sequence). The CDR3 DNA reads as TGTGCCAGCAGTCCCCTAGGGATGACTAATGAAAAACTGTTTTTT. Its translation: CASSPLGMTNEKLFF.

The rearrangement joins TRBV12-3 or TRBV12-4 to TRBJ1-6; no clear D gene. V gave up 4 bases and J gave up 7 bases, with 17 bases separating them. There are 16 residues in the CDR3. CDR3 nucleotide sequence: TGTGCCAGCAGTTCCGCGGCGGGCAGGACCAATTCACCCCTCCACTTT. The encoded protein is CASSSAAGRTNSPLHF.

In this sample, this clonotype turned up a few times. The chain is built from TRBV2 and TRBJ2-5; 9 nucleotides align to TRBD2. Unmatched junction bases numbered 11, after V lost 8 bases and J lost 1 base. Germline V gene lookup returns CDR1 SNHLY and CDR2 FYNNEI. The CDR3 length is 16 residues. CDR3 DNA: TGTGCCAGCTCTCGCGGGTCAGCGGGGGGCCAAGAGACCCAGTACTTC. It translates to CASSRGSAGGQETQYF. Full variable domain (remainder filled in from reference TRBV2 and TRBJ2-5): EPEVTQTPSHQVTQMGQEVILRCVPISNHLYFYWYRQILGQKVEFLVSFYNNEISEKSEIFDDQFSVERPDGSNFTLKIRSTKLEDSAMYFCASSRGSAGGQETQYFGPGTRLLVL.

V is TRBV27 and J is TRBJ2-5; possibly TRBD1 for D (6 bases). V dropped 10 bases and J dropped 5 bases, with 14 bases sitting between them. Germline loops: CDR1 MNHEY, CDR2 SMNVEV (reference sequence). This CDR3 contains 12 residues. This CDR3 reads CATWTRGETQYF. CDR3 nucleotides: TGTGCCACTTGGACAAGGGGGGAGACCCAGTACTTC.

The CDR3 is CASAGVNYGYTF. CDR3 in DNA: TGTGCCAGCGCAGGGGTAAACTATGGCTACACCTTC. The chain is built from TRBV5-5 and TRBJ1-2; D might be TRBD1 (6 bases). Trimming removed 7 bases from V and 2 bases from J, with 9 bases in between. The CDR3 is 12 residues long. Germline-derived CDR1 and CDR2 are SGHKS and YYEKEE (reference sequence). The full variable domain, rest sourced from reference TRBV5-5 and TRBJ1-2, is DAGVTQSPTHLIKTRGQQVTLRCSPISGHKSVSWYQQVLGQGPQFIFQYYEKEERGRGNFPDRFSARQFPNYSSELNVNALLLGDSALYLCASAGVNYGYTFGSGTRLTVV.

CDR3 coding DNA: TGTGCCAGCAGTTTGAGGGAGAAGGTTGAAGCTTTCTTT. This translates into CASSLREKVEAFF. The chain carries TRBV12-3 or TRBV12-4 and TRBJ1-1; no clear D gene. The CDR3 length is 13 residues. V lost 3 bases to trimming and J lost 7 bases, with 12 bases between them.

This clonotype was observed many times. V is TRBV29-1 and J is TRBJ2-4; D is possibly TRBD1 (6 bases). The V gene's germline CDR1 is SQVTM and CDR2 ANQGSEA. This CDR3 spans 16 amino acids. The V and J ends lost 0 bases and 3 bases respectively, with 15 bases between them. DNA for the CDR3: TGCAGCGTTGAAGATCCAGGGGACGCAGTCAAAAACATTCAGTACTTC. This encodes CSVEDPGDAVKNIQYF.